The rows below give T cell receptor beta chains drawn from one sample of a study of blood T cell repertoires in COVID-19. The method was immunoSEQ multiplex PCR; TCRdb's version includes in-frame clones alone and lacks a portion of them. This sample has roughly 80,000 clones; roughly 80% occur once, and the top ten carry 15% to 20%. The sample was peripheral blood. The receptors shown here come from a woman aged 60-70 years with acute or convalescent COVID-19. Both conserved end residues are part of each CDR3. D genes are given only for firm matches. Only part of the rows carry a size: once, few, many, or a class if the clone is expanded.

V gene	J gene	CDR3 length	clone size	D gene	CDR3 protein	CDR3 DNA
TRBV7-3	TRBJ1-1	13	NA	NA	CASSLKRGSEAFF	TGTGCCAGCAGCTTAAAGAGAGGGAGTGAAGCTTTCTTT
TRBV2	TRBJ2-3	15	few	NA	CASSLSGARTDTQYF	TGTGCCAGCAGCCTTTCAGGGGCCCGCACAGATACGCAGTATTTT
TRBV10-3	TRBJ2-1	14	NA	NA	CAISAQVDYNEQFF	TGTGCCATCAGTGCACAGGTAGACTACAATGAGCAGTTCTTC
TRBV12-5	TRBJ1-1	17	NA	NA	CASGPAGVSGRDTEAFF	TGTGCTAGTGGTCCGGCGGGGGTAAGTGGAAGGGACACTGAAGCTTTCTTT
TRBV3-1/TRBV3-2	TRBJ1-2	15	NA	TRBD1	CASSQYEKGAGGYTF	TGTGCCAGCAGCCAATATGAGAAGGGGGCGGGCGGCTACACCTTC
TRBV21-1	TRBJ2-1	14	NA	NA	CASSTRQGYNEQFF	TGTGCCAGCAGCACCCGACAGGGGTACAATGAGCAGTTCTTC
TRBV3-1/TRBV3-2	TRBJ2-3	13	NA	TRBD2	CASSPNGGDTQYF	TGTGCCAGCAGCCCGAACGGGGGGGATACGCAGTATTTT
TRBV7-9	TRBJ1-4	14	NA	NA	CASSFGYANEKLFF	TGTGCCAGCAGCTTCGGGTATGCTAATGAAAAACTGTTTTTT
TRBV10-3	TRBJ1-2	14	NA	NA	CAISELRGNYGYTF	TGTGCCATCAGTGAGCTCAGGGGTAACTATGGCTACACCTTC
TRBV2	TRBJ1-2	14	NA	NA	CASTGDRLLVGYTF	TGTGCCAGCACCGGAGACAGGCTCCTGGTTGGCTACACCTTC
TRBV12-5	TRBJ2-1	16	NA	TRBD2	CASGLYLLAANNEQFF	TGTGCTAGTGGTTTGTATCTACTAGCGGCTAACAATGAGCAGTTCTTC
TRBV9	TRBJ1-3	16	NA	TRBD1	CASSVDLTGQGNTIYF	TGTGCCAGCAGCGTCGACCTTACGGGACAGGGAAACACCATATATTTT
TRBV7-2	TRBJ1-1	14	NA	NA	CASSLGGGRTEAFF	TGTGCCAGCAGCTTAGGCGGGGGGCGAACTGAAGCTTTCTTT
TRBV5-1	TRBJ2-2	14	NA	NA	CASSLQGTTGELFF	TGCGCCAGCAGCTTGCAGGGAACAACCGGGGAGCTGTTTTTT
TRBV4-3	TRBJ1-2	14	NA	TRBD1	CASSQNPVLGDRAF	TGCGCCAGCAGCCAAAATCCCGTTCTAGGGGACAGGGCCTTC
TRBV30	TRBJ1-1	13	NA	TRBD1	CAWSGDRGTEAFF	TGTGCCTGGAGTGGAGACAGGGGCACTGAAGCTTTCTTT
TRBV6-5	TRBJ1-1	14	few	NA	CASSYVGGTTEAFF	TGTGCCAGCAGTTATGTGGGGGGGACCACTGAAGCTTTCTTT
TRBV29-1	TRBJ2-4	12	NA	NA	CSVYRDKNIQYF	TGCAGCGTGTACAGGGACAAAAACATTCAGTACTTC
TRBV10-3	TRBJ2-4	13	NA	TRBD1	CAISGRTGDIQYF	TGTGCCATCAGTGGGAGGACAGGGGACATTCAGTACTTC
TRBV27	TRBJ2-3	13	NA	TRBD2	CASSASGVDTQYF	TGTGCCAGCAGTGCTAGCGGGGTAGATACGCAGTATTTT
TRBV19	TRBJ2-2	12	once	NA	CASSILAGELFF	TGTGCCAGTAGTATCCTAGCGGGGGAGCTGTTTTTT
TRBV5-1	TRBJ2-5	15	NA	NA	CASSLEHRREETQYF	TGCGCCAGCAGCTTGGAACACAGGAGAGAAGAGACCCAGTACTTC
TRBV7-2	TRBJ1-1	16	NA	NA	CASSFTSRAPITEAFF	TGTGCCAGCAGCTTCACGTCCAGGGCCCCTATTACTGAAGCTTTCTTT
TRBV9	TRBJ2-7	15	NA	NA	CASSGGLGLSYEQYF	TGTGCCAGCAGCGGAGGGTTGGGTCTCTCCTACGAGCAGTACTTC
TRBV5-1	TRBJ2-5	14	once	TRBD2	CASSGTSGRGTQYF	TGCGCCAGCAGCGGGACTAGCGGGCGGGGGACCCAGTACTTC
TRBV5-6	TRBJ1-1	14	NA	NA	CASSLNQGSTEAFF	TGTGCCAGCAGCTTAAACCAGGGGTCCACTGAAGCTTTCTTT
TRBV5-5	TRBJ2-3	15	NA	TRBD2	CASSLGGGATDTQYF	TGTGCCAGCAGCTTGGGCGGGGGGGCCACAGATACGCAGTATTTT
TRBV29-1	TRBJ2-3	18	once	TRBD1	CSVEGGSGGFLATDTQYF	TGCAGCGTTGAAGGGGGGTCAGGGGGCTTCCTGGCGACAGATACGCAGTATTTT
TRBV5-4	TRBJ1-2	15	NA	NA	CASSPVRQYNYGYTF	TGTGCCAGCAGTCCGGTTCGACAGTATAACTATGGCTACACCTTC
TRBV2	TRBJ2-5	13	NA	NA	CASGRDFQETQYF	TGTGCCAGCGGACGGGACTTTCAAGAGACCCAGTACTTC
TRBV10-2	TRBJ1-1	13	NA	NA	CASSESRNTEAFF	TGCGCCAGCAGTGAGTCTAGGAACACTGAAGCTTTCTTT
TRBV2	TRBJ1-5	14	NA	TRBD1	CASSRGQGGQPQHF	TGTGCCAGCAGCCGAGGACAGGGCGGGCAGCCCCAGCATTTT
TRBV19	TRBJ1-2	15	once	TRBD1	CASSPRDRVFYGYTF	TGTGCCAGTAGTCCCAGGGACAGGGTCTTCTATGGCTACACCTTC
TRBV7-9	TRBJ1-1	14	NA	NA	CASSSGSGDTEAFF	TGTGCCAGCAGCTCAGGGTCGGGGGACACTGAAGCTTTCTTT
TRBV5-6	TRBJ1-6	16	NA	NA	CASSSRPQGLGSPLHF	TGTGCCAGCAGTTCTCGGCCCCAGGGGTTGGGCTCACCCCTCCACTTT